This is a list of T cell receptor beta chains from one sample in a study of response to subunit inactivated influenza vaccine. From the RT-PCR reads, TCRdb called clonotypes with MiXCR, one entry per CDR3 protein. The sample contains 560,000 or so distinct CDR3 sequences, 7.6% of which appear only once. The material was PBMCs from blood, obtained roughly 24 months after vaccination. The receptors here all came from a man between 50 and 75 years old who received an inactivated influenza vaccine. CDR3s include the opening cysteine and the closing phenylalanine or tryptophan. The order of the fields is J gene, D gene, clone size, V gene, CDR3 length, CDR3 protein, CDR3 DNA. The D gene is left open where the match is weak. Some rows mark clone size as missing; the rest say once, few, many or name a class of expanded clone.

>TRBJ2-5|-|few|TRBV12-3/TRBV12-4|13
CASSPSAQETQYF
TGTGCCAGCAGTCCGTCAGCGCAAGAGACCCAGTACTTC
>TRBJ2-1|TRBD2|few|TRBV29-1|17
CSVATPQTSGRHNEQFF
TGCAGCGTCGCGACACCTCAGACTAGCGGGAGGCACAATGAGCAGTTCTTC
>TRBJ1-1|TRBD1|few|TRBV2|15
CASSEATGGRTEAFF
TGTGCCAGCAGTGAAGCGACAGGGGGCAGGACTGAAGCTTTCTTT
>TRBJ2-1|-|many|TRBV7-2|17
CASSLGLAGSSYNEQFF
TGTGCCAGCAGCTTAGGGCTAGCAGGCAGCTCCTACAATGAGCAGTTCTTC
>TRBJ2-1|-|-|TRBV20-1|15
CSATKDPSSYNEQFF
TGCAGTGCTACAAAGGACCCTAGCTCCTACAATGAGCAGTTCTTC
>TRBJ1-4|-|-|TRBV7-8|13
CASSPLGIQKLFF
TGTGCCAGCAGCCCCTTGGGGATTCAAAAACTGTTTTTT
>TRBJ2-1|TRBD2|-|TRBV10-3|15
CAISDTGGPNNEQFF
TGTGCCATCAGTGACACGGGAGGGCCCAACAATGAGCAGTTCTTC
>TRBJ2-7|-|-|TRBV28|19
CASSLWTPTGGPYSYEQYF
TGTGCCAGCAGTTTATGGACCCCCACCGGTGGGCCTTACTCCTACGAGCAGTACTTC
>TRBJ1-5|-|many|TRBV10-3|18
CAISESATALYSNQPQHF
TGTGCCATCAGTGAGTCGGCAACAGCCCTCTATAGCAATCAGCCCCAGCATTTT
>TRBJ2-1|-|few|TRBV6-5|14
CASSGWGSYNEQFF
TGTGCCAGCAGTGGGTGGGGCAGTTACAATGAGCAGTTCTTC
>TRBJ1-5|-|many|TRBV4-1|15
CASSQQGLSNQPQHF
TGCGCCAGCAGCCAGCAGGGCTTAAGCAATCAGCCCCAGCATTTT
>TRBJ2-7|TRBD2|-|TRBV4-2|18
CASSQEETSGGLAYEQYF
TGTGCCAGCAGCCAAGAGGAAACTAGCGGGGGTCTAGCCTACGAGCAGTACTTC
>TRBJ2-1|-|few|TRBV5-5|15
CASSPRDPTYNEQFF
TGTGCCAGCAGCCCCAGGGATCCCACCTACAATGAGCAGTTCTTC
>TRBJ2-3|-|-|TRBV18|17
CASSPRTGAGATDTQYF
TGTGCCAGCTCACCCCGCACGGGGGCAGGGGCCACAGATACGCAGTATTTT
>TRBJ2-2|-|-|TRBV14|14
CASSQDRRTGELFF
TGTGCCAGCAGCCAAGATAGAAGGACCGGGGAGCTGTTTTTT
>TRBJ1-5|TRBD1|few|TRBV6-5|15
CASSSSGGRNQPQHF
TGTGCCAGCAGTTCCTCAGGGGGCCGCAATCAGCCCCAGCATTTT
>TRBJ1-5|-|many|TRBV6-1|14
CATRLFLSNQPQHF
TGTGCCACCCGCCTTTTTCTTAGCAATCAGCCCCAGCATTTT
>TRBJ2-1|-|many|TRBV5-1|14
CASSLVDRHNEQFF
TGCGCCAGCAGCTTGGTCGACCGCCACAATGAGCAGTTCTTC
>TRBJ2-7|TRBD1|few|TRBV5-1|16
CASSLDVGTASYEQYF
TGCGCCAGCAGCTTGGATGTCGGGACAGCCTCCTACGAGCAGTACTTC
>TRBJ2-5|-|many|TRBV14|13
CASSRGRTETQYF
TGTGCCAGCAGCCGGGGAAGGACGGAGACCCAGTACTTC
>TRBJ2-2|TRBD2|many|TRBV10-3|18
CAISVLTSGRAGTGELFF
TGTGCCATCAGTGTCCTGACTAGCGGGAGGGCCGGCACCGGGGAGCTGTTTTTT
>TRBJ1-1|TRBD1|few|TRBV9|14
CASSPGDSRGEAFF
TGTGCCAGCAGCCCGGGGGACAGCCGCGGAGAAGCTTTCTTT
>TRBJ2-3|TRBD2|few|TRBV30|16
CAWSSGTSVDTDTQYF
TGTGCCTGGAGTTCTGGGACTAGCGTCGACACAGATACGCAGTATTTT
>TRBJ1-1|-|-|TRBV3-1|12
CASSQDSAEAFF
TGTGCCAGCAGCCAAGATTCGGCCGAGGCTTTCTTT
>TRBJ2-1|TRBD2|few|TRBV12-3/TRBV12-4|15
CASTPGTRVYNEQFF
TGTGCCAGCACCCCCGGGACTAGAGTTTACAATGAGCAGTTCTTC
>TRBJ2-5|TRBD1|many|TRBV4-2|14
CASSRQGAGETQYF
TGTGCCAGCAGCCGACAGGGGGCCGGCGAGACCCAGTACTTC
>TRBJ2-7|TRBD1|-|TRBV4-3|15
CASSQDRTGVYEQYF
TGCGCCAGCAGCCAAGATCGAACAGGGGTCTACGAGCAGTACTTC
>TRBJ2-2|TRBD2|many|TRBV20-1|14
CSAYRGGDTGELFF
TGCAGTGCTTACCGGGGAGGGGACACCGGGGAGCTGTTTTTT
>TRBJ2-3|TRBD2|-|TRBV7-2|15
CASSWRTSGTDTQYF
TGTGCCAGCAGCTGGCGGACTAGCGGAACGGATACGCAGTATTTT
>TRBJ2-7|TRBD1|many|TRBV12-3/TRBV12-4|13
CASSSGQFYEQYF
TGTGCCAGCAGTTCGGGACAGTTCTACGAGCAGTACTTC
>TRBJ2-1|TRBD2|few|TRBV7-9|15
CASSVRLAGAVEQFF
TGTGCCAGCAGCGTACGACTAGCGGGAGCAGTTGAGCAGTTCTTC
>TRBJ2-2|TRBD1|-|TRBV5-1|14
CASNGQGITGELFF
TGCGCCAGCAATGGACAGGGAATCACCGGGGAGCTGTTTTTT
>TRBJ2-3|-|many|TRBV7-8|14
CASSLIQGTDTQYF
TGTGCCAGCAGCTTAATTCAGGGCACAGATACGCAGTATTTT
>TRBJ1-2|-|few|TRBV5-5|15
CASSLGSSSNYGYTF
TGTGCCAGCAGCTTGGGTTCTAGTAGCAACTATGGCTACACCTTC
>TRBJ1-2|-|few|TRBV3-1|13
CASSQFGSYGYTF
TGTGCCAGCAGCCAATTTGGGAGTTATGGCTACACCTTC
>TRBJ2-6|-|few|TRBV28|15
CASSPPGSEDNVLTF
TGTGCCAGCAGTCCCCCCGGGTCCGAGGACAACGTCCTGACTTTC
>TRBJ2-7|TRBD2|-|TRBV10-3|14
CAISRLAGANEQYF
TGTGCCATCAGTAGACTAGCGGGAGCCAACGAGCAGTACTTC